This T cell receptor (beta chain) was profiled in a study of CD8 T cells in Susac syndrome (dated by TCRdb to about 2019). Study-level background: Repertoire sequencing was used to test whether CD8+ T cell activation and differentiation in Susac syndrome was antigen driven. The clonality of the CD8+ T cell repertoire was compared across about a dozen healthy donors, about 14 Susac syndrome patients and about 15 multiple sclerosis patients. Here is what the overall study found, with its caveats: The number of individuals in the TCR sequencing and HLA analysis was acknowledged as relatively small.

The V and J ends are trimmed by 2 bases and 1 base, leaving 11 bases between them. The CDR3 sequence holds 16 residues, the cysteine and phenylalanine included. The kept DNA is CDR3 alone, 48 bases in frame from the first base. For CDR1 and CDR2, the germline V gene (reference sequence) lists SEHNR and FQNEAQ. Peripheral blood CD8+ and CD4+ T cells from healthy donors, Susac syndrome patients and multiple sclerosis patients were profiled using high-throughput TCR beta sequencing. The multiple sclerosis controls were treatment-naive patients who had stable or active relapsing-remitting disease and met the revised McDonald criteria. Bulk CD8+ and CD4+ T cells were purified magnetically by negative isolation, whereas CD8+ TEMRA cells were enriched by FACS. Blood was collected in EDTA tubes and processed within 24 hours, with PBMCs isolated through density gradient centrifugation. PBMCs intended for TCR sequencing were frozen in liquid nitrogen and were later thawed in a 37 degrees C water bath. A purity of at least 90% was achieved for sorted or isolated CD4+, CD8+ and CD8+ TEMRA cells.

On this clonotype itself: Its antigen is unknown. No base quality values were provided; no much bigger clone lies one nucleotide off.

RNA was extracted with the RNeasy kit and roughly 0.45 to 1 ug was reverse transcribed using random hexamers. The immunoSEQ multiplex PCR assay, covering 54 Vbeta and 13 Jbeta segments, was used to amplify TCR beta CDR3 regions. PCR amplification bias was corrected using a synthetic template baseline for primer optimization and computational correction. On the study's bioinformatics: Reads were assigned to V, D and J genes according to IMGT and analyzed in immunoSEQ Analyzer, with only productive sequences retained. To calculate clonality, Shannon entropy was normalized by log2 of the number of productive unique sequences and then subtracted from one. For each patient and control, public and private clones were evaluated among the 100 most prevalent clones. Susac-specific clones were defined as absent from healthy and MS cohorts, over a thousand published viral clones and other ImmuneACCESS disease sequences. TCRdb reprocessed the public reads (quality trimming at Q25 with fastp, clone calling with MiXCR) and kept in-frame beta chains. CDR3 protein duplicates are merged, each entry listing the most common genes and DNA. The V and J calls and clone size are TCRdb's, not the authors'. The sample table lists some 300,000 distinct CDR3 sequences, 85% of them with a count of one. The ten top clones hold 0.21% of the sample.

Sequencing input: CD8+ T cells from PBMCs. The sequence derives from a human donor with multiple sclerosis. The V and J genes are TRBV7-9 and TRBJ1-4, with TRBD1 tentatively as D gene (6 bases match). The DNA sequence is given as TGTGCCAGCAGCTTATTAACAGGGAAAACTAATGAAAAACTGTTTTTT. This codes for CASSLLTGKTNEKLFF.